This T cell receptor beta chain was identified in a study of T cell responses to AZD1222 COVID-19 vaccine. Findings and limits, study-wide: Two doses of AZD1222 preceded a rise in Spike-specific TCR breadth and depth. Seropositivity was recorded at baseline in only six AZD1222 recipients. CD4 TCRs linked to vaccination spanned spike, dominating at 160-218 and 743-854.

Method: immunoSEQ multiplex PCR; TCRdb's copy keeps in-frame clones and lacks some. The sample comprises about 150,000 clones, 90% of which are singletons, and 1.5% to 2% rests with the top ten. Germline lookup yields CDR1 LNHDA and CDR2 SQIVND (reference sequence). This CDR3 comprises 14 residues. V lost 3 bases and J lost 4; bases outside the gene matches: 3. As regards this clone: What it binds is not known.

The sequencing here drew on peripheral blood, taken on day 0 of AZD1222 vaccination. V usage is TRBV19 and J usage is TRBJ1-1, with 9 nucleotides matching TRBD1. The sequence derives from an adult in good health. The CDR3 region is CASSMDRGGTEAFF. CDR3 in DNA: TGTGCCAGTAGTATGGACAGGGGTGGCACTGAAGCTTTCTTT.